Described below is a single T cell receptor beta chain sequence and its context. The assay was immunoSEQ multiplex PCR, and TCRdb's table has in-frame clones only and misses some. Of around 250,000 clones in the sample, approximately 85% were seen once. The sample belongs to a study of blood T cell repertoires in COVID-19. Trimming pared 3 bases from V and 1 base from J, leaving 7 bases between. CDR1 and CDR2 (germline): GTSNPN, SVGIG (reference sequence). The CDR3 consists of 13 residues. V is TRBV30 and J is TRBJ1-3; the D is unclear. Sequenced input: PBMCs or T cells enriched from blood (not recorded which). This sequence originates from a woman aged 45 to 65 who had recovered from COVID-19. The CDR3 loop is CAWSLGSGNTIYF. DNA for the CDR3: TGTGCCTGGAGCCTCGGGTCTGGAAACACCATATATTTT.